This T cell receptor (beta chain) is drawn from a study of PD-1 and CTLA-4 blockade in melanoma. V lost 5 bases to trimming and J lost 0 bases, with 7 bases between them. Germline assignment: CDR1 MNHEY and CDR2 SVGAGI. This CDR3 has 13 residues. Using immunoSEQ multiplex PCR, the repertoire was profiled, and TCRdb retains in-frame clones only, with some absent. The top ten clones hold almost 6.5% of a sample with roughly 30,000 clones, roughly nine tenths of them seen once. This clone was recorded only once. The V and J genes are TRBV6-5 and TRBJ1-1; D possibly corresponds to TRBD1 (5 bases). The input for sequencing was CD8+ T cells from peripheral blood, taken from a patient given anti-PD-1 treatment. The receptor was derived from a human donor with melanoma. CDR3 coding DNA: TGTGCCAGCAGTCAGGGATTGAACACTGAAGCTTTCTTT. Encoded protein: CASSQGLNTEAFF.